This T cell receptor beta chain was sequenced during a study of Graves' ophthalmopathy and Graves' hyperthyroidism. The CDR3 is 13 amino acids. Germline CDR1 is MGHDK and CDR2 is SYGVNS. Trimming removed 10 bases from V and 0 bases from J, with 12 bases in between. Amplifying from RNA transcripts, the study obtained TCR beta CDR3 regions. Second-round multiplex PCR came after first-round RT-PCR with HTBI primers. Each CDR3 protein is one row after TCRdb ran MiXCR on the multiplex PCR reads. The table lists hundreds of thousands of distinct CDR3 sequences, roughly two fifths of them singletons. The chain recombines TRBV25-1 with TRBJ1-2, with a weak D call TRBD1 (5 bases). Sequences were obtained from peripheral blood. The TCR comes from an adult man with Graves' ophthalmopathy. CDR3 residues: CATQDTPNYGYTF. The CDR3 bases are TGTGCCACCCAGGACACTCCTAACTATGGCTACACCTTC.